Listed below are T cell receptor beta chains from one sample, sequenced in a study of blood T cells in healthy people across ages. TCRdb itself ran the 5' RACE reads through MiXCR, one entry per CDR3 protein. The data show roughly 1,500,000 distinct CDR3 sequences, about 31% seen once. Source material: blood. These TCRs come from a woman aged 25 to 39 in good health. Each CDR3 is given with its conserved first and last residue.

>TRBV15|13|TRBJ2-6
CATSRGTANVLTF
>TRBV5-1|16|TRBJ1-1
CASSSVTGRLNTEAFF
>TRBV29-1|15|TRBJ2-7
CSVGGVRTGGYEQYF
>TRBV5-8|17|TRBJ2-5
CASSSLGRQGNVETQYF
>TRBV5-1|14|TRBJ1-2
CASSLESGVYGYTF
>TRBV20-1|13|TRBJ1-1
CSAREVGNTEAFF
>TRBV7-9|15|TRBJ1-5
CASSFTGEDYQPQHF
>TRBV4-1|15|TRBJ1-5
CASSQLTGGPSPQHF
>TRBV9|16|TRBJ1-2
CASGPETATANYGYTF
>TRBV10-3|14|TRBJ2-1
CAMGTSASYNEQFF
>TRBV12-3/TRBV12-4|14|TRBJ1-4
CASSLRQGRGKLFF
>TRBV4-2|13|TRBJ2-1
CVSRRTVRDEQFF
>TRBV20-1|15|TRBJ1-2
CSARDPARGDYGYTF
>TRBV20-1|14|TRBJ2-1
CSAPSRRINNEQFF
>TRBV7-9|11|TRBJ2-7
CACTPVYEQYF
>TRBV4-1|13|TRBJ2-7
CASSGRGGYEQYF
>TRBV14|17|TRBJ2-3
CASSQETWQYNTDTQYF
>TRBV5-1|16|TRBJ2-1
CASSLIPGGQYNEQFF
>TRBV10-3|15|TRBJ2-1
CAIKDSGSSYNEQFF
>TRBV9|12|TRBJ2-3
CASSGATDTQYF
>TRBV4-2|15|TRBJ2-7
CASSNTGTSGAEQYF
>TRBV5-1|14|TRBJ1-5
CASRRTVGNQPQHF
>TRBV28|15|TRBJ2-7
CAGSPGQGRPYEQYF
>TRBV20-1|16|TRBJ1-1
CSARDGTRTGDTEAFF
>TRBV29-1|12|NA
CSASDLGCEQYF
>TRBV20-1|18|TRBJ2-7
CSARDLPNRGPYSYEQYF
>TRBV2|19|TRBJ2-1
CAIDSTPSRGKSSYNEQFF
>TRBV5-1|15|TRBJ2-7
CASAPATSGPYEQYF
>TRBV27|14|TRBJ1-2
CASSPYRGNYGYTF
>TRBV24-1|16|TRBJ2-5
CATSDSRQGSGKTQYF
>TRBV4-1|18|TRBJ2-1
CASSPLDSATGSYNEQFF
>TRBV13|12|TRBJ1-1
CASSFGGNGAFF
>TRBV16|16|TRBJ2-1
CASSSPGTSGEDEQFF
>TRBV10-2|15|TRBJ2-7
CASSEPRTGGYEQYF
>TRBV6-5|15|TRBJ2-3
CASSSFSGRADTQYF
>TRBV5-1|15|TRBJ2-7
CASSFRDWEAPEQYF
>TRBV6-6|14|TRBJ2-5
CASSPLPGLETQYF
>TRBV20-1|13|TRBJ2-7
CSAIRDRMWEQYF
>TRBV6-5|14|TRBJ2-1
CASSPGQPNNEQFF
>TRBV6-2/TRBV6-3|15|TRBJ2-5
CASVRGGLGQETQYF
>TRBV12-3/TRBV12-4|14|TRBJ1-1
CASSGDTPNTEAFF
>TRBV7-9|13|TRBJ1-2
CASIPQRGYGYTF
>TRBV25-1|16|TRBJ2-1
CASSGMGQATWDVQFF
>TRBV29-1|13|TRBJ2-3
CSVRSGSTDTQYF
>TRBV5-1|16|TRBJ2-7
CASSLGGVGSSYEQYF
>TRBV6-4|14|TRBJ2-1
CASTPGLADNEQFF
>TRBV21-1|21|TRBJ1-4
CASSKGSSTQGTGATNEKLFF
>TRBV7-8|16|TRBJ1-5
CASSLSNRGGNQPQHF
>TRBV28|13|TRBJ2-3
CASSPQVPRTQYF